This T cell receptor beta chain was recorded in a study of OX40 agonist ivuxolimab in advanced cancers. Using immunoSEQ multiplex PCR, the repertoire was profiled, and TCRdb retains in-frame clones only, with some absent. This table holds about 46,000 clones, over 75% found once. Sequenced here: CD4+ or CD8+ T cells sorted from blood, sampled in a trial of the OX40 agonist ivuxolimab. This TCR was sampled from an adult with an advanced solid tumor such as melanoma, head and neck, liver or kidney cancer.

The CDR3 is CASTGTLVDTQYF. For the CDR3, the DNA is TGTGCCAGTACCGGGACTCTCGTGGATACGCAGTATTTT. The chain links TRBV6-6 to TRBJ2-3, with D possibly TRBD2 on 6 matching bases. V gave up 9 bases and J gave up 6 bases, with 16 bases separating them. Germline CDR1 reads MNHNY; CDR2 reads SVGAGI (reference sequence). The CDR3 extends over 13 amino acids.